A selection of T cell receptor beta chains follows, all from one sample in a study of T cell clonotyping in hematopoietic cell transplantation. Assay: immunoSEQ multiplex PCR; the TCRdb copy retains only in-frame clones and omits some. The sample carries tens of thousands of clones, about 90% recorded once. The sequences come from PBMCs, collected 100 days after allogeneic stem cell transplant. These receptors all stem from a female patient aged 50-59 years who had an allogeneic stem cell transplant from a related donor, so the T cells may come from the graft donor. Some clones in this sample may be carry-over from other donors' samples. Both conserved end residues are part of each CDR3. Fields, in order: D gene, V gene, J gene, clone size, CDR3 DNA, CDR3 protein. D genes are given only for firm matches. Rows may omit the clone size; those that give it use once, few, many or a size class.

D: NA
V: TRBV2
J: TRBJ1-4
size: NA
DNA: TGTGCCAGCAGTGGAACGAGGGGAAATGAAAAACTGTTTTTT
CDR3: CASSGTRGNEKLFF

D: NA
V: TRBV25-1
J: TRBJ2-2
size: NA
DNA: TGTGCCAGCAGTGTGGGGATTAACACCGGGGAGCTGTTTTTT
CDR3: CASSVGINTGELFF

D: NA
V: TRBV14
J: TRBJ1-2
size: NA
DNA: TGTGCCAGCAGCCATGACCCCTCTTGGGGGCCTCGAGGCTACACCTTC
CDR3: CASSHDPSWGPRGYTF

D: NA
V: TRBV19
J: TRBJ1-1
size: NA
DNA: TGTGCCAGTAGCTTCGAGGAGAACACTGAAGCTTTCTTT
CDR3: CASSFEENTEAFF

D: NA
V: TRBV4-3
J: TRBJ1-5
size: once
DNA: TGCGCCAGCAGCCCGGGACCCTTCGCGGCCAATCAGCCCCAGCATTTT
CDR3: CASSPGPFAANQPQHF

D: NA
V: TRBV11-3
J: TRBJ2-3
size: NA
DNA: TGTGCCAGCAGCTTAGATGGCCGAGATACGCAGTATTTT
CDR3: CASSLDGRDTQYF

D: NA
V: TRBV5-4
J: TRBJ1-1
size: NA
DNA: TGTGCCAGCAGTCCTACTACAGGATTGGCGAAAGCTTTCTTT
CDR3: CASSPTTGLAKAFF

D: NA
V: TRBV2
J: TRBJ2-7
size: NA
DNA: TGTGCCAGCAGTGAAACAGAATACGAGCAGTACTTC
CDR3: CASSETEYEQYF

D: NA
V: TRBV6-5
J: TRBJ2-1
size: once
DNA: TGTGCCAGCAGTTACGAAGGGGGGGCTAGAAATGGAGAGCAGTTCTTC
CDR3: CASSYEGGARNGEQFF

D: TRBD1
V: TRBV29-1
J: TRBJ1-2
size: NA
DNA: TGCAGCACAGCCTCACAGGGGATCTACACCTTC
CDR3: CSTASQGIYTF

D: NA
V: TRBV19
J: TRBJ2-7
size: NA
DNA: TGTGCCAGTACAGAGTCGGCCGAGCAGTACTTC
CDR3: CASTESAEQYF

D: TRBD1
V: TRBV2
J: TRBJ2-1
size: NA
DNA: TGTGCCAGCAACCGGGACAGAGACAATGAGCAGTTCTTC
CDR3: CASNRDRDNEQFF

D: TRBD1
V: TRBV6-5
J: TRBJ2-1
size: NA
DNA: TGTGCCAGCGGAAAGGGGGCCCTCTACAATGAGCAGTTCTTC
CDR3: CASGKGALYNEQFF

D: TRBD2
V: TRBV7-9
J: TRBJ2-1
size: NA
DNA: TGTGCCAGCAGCTTATCCGGGACTAGGAATGAGCAGTTCTTC
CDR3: CASSLSGTRNEQFF

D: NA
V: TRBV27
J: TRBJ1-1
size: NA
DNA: TGTGCCAGCATTCCTATAGGTTTACAGAACACTGAAGCTTTCTTT
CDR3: CASIPIGLQNTEAFF

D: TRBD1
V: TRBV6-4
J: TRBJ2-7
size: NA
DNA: TGTGCCAGCAGCCGAACCCCAGGGGGCGAGCAGTACTTC
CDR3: CASSRTPGGEQYF

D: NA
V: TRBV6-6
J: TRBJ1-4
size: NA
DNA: TGTGCCAGCAGTCCCGGGGGAGGGGTGGGAGAAAAACTGTTTTTT
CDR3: CASSPGGGVGEKLFF

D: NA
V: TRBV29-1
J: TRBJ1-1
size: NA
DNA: TGCAGCGTTCGGGGACGGGAGTTTATGAACACTGAAGCTTTCTTT
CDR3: CSVRGREFMNTEAFF

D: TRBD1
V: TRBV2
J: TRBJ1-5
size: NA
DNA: TGTGCCAGCAGTGCCCAGGGGGATCAGCCCCAGCATTTT
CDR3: CASSAQGDQPQHF

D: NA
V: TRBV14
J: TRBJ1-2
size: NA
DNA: TGTGCCAGCAGAGATCTTAACTATGGCTACACCTTC
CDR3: CASRDLNYGYTF

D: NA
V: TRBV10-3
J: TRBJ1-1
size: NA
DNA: TGTGCCATCAGTGACTCCTCCCTGGGGGGGCCAGGCAGCACTGAAGCTTTCTTT
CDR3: CAISDSSLGGPGSTEAFF

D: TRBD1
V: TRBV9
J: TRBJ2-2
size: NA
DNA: TGTGCCAGCAGCCTGGGACAGGAGCCATGGGAGCTGTTTTTT
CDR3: CASSLGQEPWELFF

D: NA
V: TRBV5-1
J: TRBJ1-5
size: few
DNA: TGCGCCAGCAGGTCGGACGGAAATCAGCCCCAGCATTTT
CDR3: CASRSDGNQPQHF

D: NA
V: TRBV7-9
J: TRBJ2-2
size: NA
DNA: TGTGCCAGCAGCCGGGACAACCCCGGGGAGCTGTTTTTT
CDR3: CASSRDNPGELFF

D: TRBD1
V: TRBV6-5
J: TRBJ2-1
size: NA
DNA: TGTGCCAGCAATCAGGGGGCCCAACCCTACAATGAGCAGTTCTTC
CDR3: CASNQGAQPYNEQFF